Listed below are T cell receptor beta chains from one sample, sequenced in a study of blood T cell repertoires in COVID-19. Clones were read by immunoSEQ multiplex PCR, and TCRdb kept only the in-frame ones, dropping some. The data contain about 110,000 clones, 88% of them seen just once; the ten biggest clones take up over 2%. The sequencing input was peripheral blood. The receptors stem from a human donor in a cohort sampled during active COVID-19. CDR3s include the opening cysteine and the closing phenylalanine or tryptophan. A D gene is named only where the DNA matches it firmly. Not every row has a clone size; where given, it reads once, few, many or a size class.

- TRBJ2-1 TRBV24-1 TRBD1 TGTGCCACCAGTCAGGGGGATGAGCAGTTCTTC CATSQGDEQFF
few TRBJ1-5 TRBV19 TRBD1 TGTGCCAGTAGTATGCGGGACAGTAATAATCAGCCCCAGCATTTT CASSMRDSNNQPQHF
- TRBJ1-1 TRBV6-9 TRBD1 TGTGCCAGCAGCCCCGGGACAGGTCGTATGAACACTGAAGCTTTCTTT CASSPGTGRMNTEAFF
- TRBJ1-2 TRBV19 - TGTGCCAGTAGTCCTCGGACAGACTATGGCTACACCTTC CASSPRTDYGYTF
- TRBJ2-5 TRBV6-5 TRBD2 TGTGCCTCCTCCCGAGCGGGAGTGCGGAAAGAGACCCAGTACTTC CASSRAGVRKETQYF
- TRBJ2-3 TRBV4-1 - TGCGCCAGCAGCCAAGATACTAGCCCTAGCACAGATACGCAGTATTTT CASSQDTSPSTDTQYF
- TRBJ1-1 TRBV19 - TGTGCCAGTAGTATAGGGCCGGGAGGGAACACTGAAGCTTTCTTT CASSIGPGGNTEAFF
- TRBJ1-2 TRBV4-1 TRBD1 TGCGCCAGCACCCTTCCCGGGACAGGCTATGGCTACACCTTC CASTLPGTGYGYTF
- TRBJ2-7 TRBV7-9 - TGTGCCAGCAAGCGGGCCGCGGGCTACGAGCAGTACTTC CASKRAAGYEQYF
once TRBJ2-2 TRBV9 - TGTGCCAGCAGAGACACGCGGAACACCGGGGAGCTGTTTTTT CASRDTRNTGELFF
- TRBJ2-7 TRBV6-1 TRBD2 TGTGCCAGCAGTGAAAGTCCTAGCGGCTCCTACGAGCAGTACTTC CASSESPSGSYEQYF
- TRBJ1-2 TRBV7-9 TRBD1 TGTGCCAGCAGCTTCCGGGACAGGGGTTATGGCTACACCTTC CASSFRDRGYGYTF
- TRBJ1-2 TRBV11-2 TRBD1 TGTGCCAGCAGCCGGACAGGGGAGGGTGGCTACACCTTC CASSRTGEGGYTF
- TRBJ1-2 TRBV19 TRBD1 TGTGCCAGAGGGACAGGGTGTTTTGGCTACACCTTC CARGTGCFGYTF
- TRBJ1-2 TRBV27 - TGTGCCAGCAGTTTATCTTTAGGGGATGGCTATGGCTACACCTTC CASSLSLGDGYGYTF
- TRBJ1-5 TRBV5-1 - TGCGCCAGCAGCTTGGGAGCGGGGGGGGCGAGCAATCAGCCCCAGCATTTT CASSLGAGGASNQPQHF
- TRBJ2-6 TRBV11-3 - TGTGCCAGCAGTTCCACAGGCGAGGCTGGGGCCAACGTCCTGACTTTC CASSSTGEAGANVLTF
- TRBJ2-7 TRBV9 TRBD2 TGTGCCAGCAGCCCTACAGCGGGGGGATCCTACGAGCAGTACTTC CASSPTAGGSYEQYF
- TRBJ2-3 TRBV9 TRBD1 TGTGCCAGCAGCGTGACAGGGGGCCTCACAGATACGCAGTATTTT CASSVTGGLTDTQYF
- TRBJ2-2 TRBV12-5 - TGTGCTAGTGGTTTGTCGGGGGTAAACACCGGGGAGCTGTTTTTT CASGLSGVNTGELFF
- TRBJ2-5 TRBV4-2 - TGTGCCAGCAGCCAAGATTGGCGTCGAGCGGAGACCCAGTACTTC CASSQDWRRAETQYF
- TRBJ2-1 TRBV6-5 - TGTGCCAGCAACTATGCAGGGCCTCTCTACAATGAGCAGTTCTTC CASNYAGPLYNEQFF
few TRBJ1-4 TRBV28 - TGTGCCAGCAGAGGAAGTTTTGGGCAGACGAATGAAAAACTGTTTTTT CASRGSFGQTNEKLFF
- TRBJ2-1 TRBV7-8 - TGTGCCAGCAGCTTAGATAAGGGGGGGACCTACAATGAGCAGTTCTTC CASSLDKGGTYNEQFF
- TRBJ1-6 TRBV7-9 - TGTGCCGGGGAGCCACCCCTCCACTTT CAGEPPLHF
few TRBJ1-2 TRBV6-1 TRBD1 TGTGCCAGCAGTGATGACAGGGGGCGGAACTATGGCTACACCTTC CASSDDRGRNYGYTF
- TRBJ1-1 TRBV18 TRBD1 TGTGCCAGCTCACCAGGCTCGACAGGGAACGCTGAAGCTTTCTTT CASSPGSTGNAEAFF
- TRBJ1-5 TRBV2 TRBD1 TGTGCCAGCAGTGAAGCGGGACAGTTCAATCAGCCCCAGCATTTT CASSEAGQFNQPQHF
- TRBJ1-1 TRBV5-1 - TGCGCCAGCAGCTTGGGATCAGGGTCTGGGGACACTGAAGCTTTCTTT CASSLGSGSGDTEAFF
few TRBJ2-3 TRBV6-4 TRBD2 TGTGCCAGCAGTGAACTAGCGGGAGCCACAGATACGCAGTATTTT CASSELAGATDTQYF
many TRBJ1-2 TRBV5-4 - TGTGCCAGCAGCTCTCCCCTTTGGTCGGGGGTCGGAGGCTACACCTTC CASSSPLWSGVGGYTF
- TRBJ2-7 TRBV6-5 - TGTGCCAGCAGTCGTCCTGGGAGCTCCTACGAGCAGTACTTC CASSRPGSSYEQYF
- TRBJ1-5 TRBV27 TRBD1 TGTGCCAGCAGGCCTTACAGGGGGCGCAATCAGCCCCAGCATTTT CASRPYRGRNQPQHF
- TRBJ2-7 TRBV3-1/TRBV3-2 TRBD1 TGTGCCAGCAGTACCACGGGACAGGGGATCTACGAGCAGTACTTC CASSTTGQGIYEQYF
- TRBJ2-7 TRBV25-1 - TGTGCCAGCAGTGTGACAGGTTCACACTCCTACGAGCAGTACTTC CASSVTGSHSYEQYF
- TRBJ2-7 TRBV27 TRBD1 TGTGCCAGCAGTTTAAGGACAGGGGCACACTACGAGCAGTACTTC CASSLRTGAHYEQYF
- TRBJ1-5 TRBV28 - TGTGCCAGCAGCCTATACCTGACAGATTCAAATCAGCCCCAGCATTTT CASSLYLTDSNQPQHF
- TRBJ1-1 TRBV4-1 - TGCGCCAGCAGCCACCTTAGGGTTCAGGGCCAGAATGAAGCTTTCTTT CASSHLRVQGQNEAFF
once TRBJ1-2 TRBV19 - TGTGCCAGTAGTATATGGGGCCCTACCGATTATGGCTACACCTTC CASSIWGPTDYGYTF
- TRBJ2-5 TRBV2 TRBD2 TGTGCCAGCAGTGACCTGCGGGGGGGCAGAGGGTCCCAGTACTTC CASSDLRGGRGSQYF
- TRBJ1-5 TRBV19 - TGTGCCAGTAGTACCCTTACAGGTAACAATCAGCCCCAGCATTTT CASSTLTGNNQPQHF
- TRBJ1-2 TRBV11-2 - TGTGCCAGCAGCTTAGCGGGGGACTCGGAGGGCTACACCTTC CASSLAGDSEGYTF
once TRBJ1-2 TRBV5-6 TRBD1 TGTGCCAGCAGCCGCCCCGGGACAGGGGGCCTCGGGTATGGCTACACCTTC CASSRPGTGGLGYGYTF
- TRBJ1-6 TRBV11-2 - TGTGCCAGCAGCTTAGATCTCTGGGCGATTTCACCCCTCCACTTT CASSLDLWAISPLHF
- TRBJ1-1 TRBV12-3/TRBV12-4 TRBD1 TGTGCCAGCAGCTGGGACAGCAACACTGAAGCTTTCTTT CASSWDSNTEAFF